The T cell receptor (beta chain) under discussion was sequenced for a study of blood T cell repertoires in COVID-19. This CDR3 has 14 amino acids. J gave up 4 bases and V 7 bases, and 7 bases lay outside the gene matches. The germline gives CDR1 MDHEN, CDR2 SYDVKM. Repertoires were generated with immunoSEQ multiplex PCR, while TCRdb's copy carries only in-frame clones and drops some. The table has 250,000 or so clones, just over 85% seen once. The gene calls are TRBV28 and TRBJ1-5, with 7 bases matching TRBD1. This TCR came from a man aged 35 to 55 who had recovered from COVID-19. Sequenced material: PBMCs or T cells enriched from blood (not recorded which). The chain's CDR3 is CASIRGQINQPQHF. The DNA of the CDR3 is TGTGCCAGCATAAGGGGGCAGATAAATCAGCCCCAGCATTTT.